These T cell receptor beta chains were read from a single sample in a study of OX40 agonist ivuxolimab in advanced cancers. Generated by immunoSEQ multiplex PCR, the TCRdb table keeps only in-frame clones and is missing some. In the table there are tens of thousands of clones, roughly nine tenths of which are singletons. This specimen was CD4+ or CD8+ T cells sorted from blood, taken in a trial of the OX40 agonist ivuxolimab. The receptor source for this set is an adult with an advanced solid tumor such as melanoma, head and neck, liver or kidney cancer. Both conserved end residues are part of each CDR3. A D gene is named only where the DNA matches it firmly.

v_gene,d_gene,j_gene,CDR3nt,CDR3aa
TRBV29-1,.,TRBJ1-1,TGCAGCGTTCCCAGACGGACTGAAGCTTTCTTT,CSVPRRTEAFF
TRBV28,.,TRBJ1-4,TGTGCCAGCAGTTTATCAGGGCCAGTTGAAAAACTGTTTTTT,CASSLSGPVEKLFF
TRBV5-1,.,TRBJ2-3,TGCGCCAGCAGCCTTCTCCCCGGGCCGAGTGGCACAGATACGCAGTATTTT,CASSLLPGPSGTDTQYF
TRBV27,.,TRBJ1-1,TGTGCCAGCAGTTCCCCATTAGACCGTAACACTGAAGCTTTCTTT,CASSSPLDRNTEAFF
TRBV5-1,.,TRBJ2-1,TGCGCCAGCAGCTTCGGACAGATAGGGAATGAGCAGTTCTTC,CASSFGQIGNEQFF
TRBV6-5,TRBD1,TRBJ2-5,TGTGCCAGCAGTTACGGACAGGGTGATTTAGAGACCCAGTACTTC,CASSYGQGDLETQYF
TRBV19,.,TRBJ2-7,TGTGCCAGTGGGTCAGCGGTCTCCTACGAGCAGTACTTC,CASGSAVSYEQYF
TRBV6-6,.,TRBJ2-6,TGTGCCAGCAGCCCTGTTGGGGCCAACGTCCTGACTTTC,CASSPVGANVLTF
TRBV6-7,.,TRBJ2-1,TGTGCCAGCAGGGGGGAGAGAAGCTCCTACAATGAGCAGTTCTTC,CASRGERSSYNEQFF
TRBV27,.,TRBJ2-7,TGTGCCAGCAACGAACTATACGAGCAGTACTTC,CASNELYEQYF